This T cell receptor beta chain was obtained from a study of a mutant IDH1 vaccine in newly diagnosed glioma. Study summary: Patients got radiotherapy, temozolomide, or both beforehand, and most got both. General study results and limits: Alterations occurring in top peripheral T cell clonotypes seemed unrelated to pseudoprogression.

From germline, CDR1 is SNHLY and CDR2 FYNNEI. With 3 bases removed from V and 7 bases from J, the gap between germline ends came to 16 bases. This CDR3 spans 15 amino acids. Libraries were prepared by immunoSEQ multiplex PCR; TCRdb keeps only in-frame clonotypes and omits some of them. The sample yields approximately 45,000 clones, 85% to 95% seen once. This clone was counted a few times. What it recognizes is unknown. Time point denoted: week 35, safety follow-up. Each vaccine dose was 300 ug of mutant IDH1 20-mer peptide, with topical imiquimod. In weeks 1, 3, 5, 7, 11, 15, 19 and 23, patients were immunized, eight times in all.

The sequence derives from a man aged 45-65 years with glioma. The genes are TRBV2 and TRBJ1-5; TRBD1 is a possible D gene (5 bases). The specimen comprised PBMCs, sampled from a glioma patient whose treatment included an IDH1 peptide vaccine. In nucleotides, the CDR3 is TGTGCCAGCAGTGACTGGCAGGGAGGCGTCCAGCCCCAGCATTTT. Translation gives CASSDWQGGVQPQHF.